The 2 T cell receptor beta chains below all came from one sample that was sequenced in a study of regulatory T cells in long-lasting Graves disease. The time point here: persistent/refractory GD, antithyroid drugs over 5 years with positive TRAb. RNA from PBMCs was the source of the TCR library. For TCR beta, libraries came from iRepertoire HTBI primers and Arm-PCR of CDR3 regions. TCRdb reanalysed the multiplex PCR reads using MiXCR and keeps one entry per CDR3 protein. The sample contains about 460,000 distinct CDR3 sequences, roughly 22% of which appear only once. This material consisted of peripheral blood mononuclear cells (PBMCs), taken when the disease was refractory, from a patient treated with antithyroid drugs. Receptor source: a female donor with Graves disease.

The chain joins TRBV5-7 to TRBJ2-7; a possible D gene is TRBD2 (5 bases). TRBV5-7 is marked as an open reading frame, function uncertain. CDR3 length equals 15 residues. V was trimmed by 4 bases and J by 4 bases, leaving 18 bases between them. CDR3 nucleotide sequence: TGTGCCAGCAGCCTCCCGGGGATCCCTTCTTACGAGCAGTACTTC. As protein: CASSLPGIPSYEQYF.

Comment on this clonotype: Since a much larger clone is just one base distant, this may be a read error. This sequence joins TRBV6-2 or TRBV6-3 and TRBJ2-7, with 7 nucleotides matching TRBD2. The CDR3 length is 19 residues. Germline V gene lookup returns CDR1 MNHEY and CDR2 SVGEGT. V gave up 0 bases and J gave up 5 bases; unmatched junction bases: 19. In DNA form, the CDR3 reads TGTGCCAGCAGTTACTCGATGTGTCCTAGCGGAGCGCCCATCCACGAGCAGTACTTC. The encoded protein is CASSYSMCPSGAPIHEQYF.